This T cell receptor beta chain was found in a study of PD-1 blockade in classical Hodgkin lymphoma. For the study at large: On a schedule of every 2 weeks, patients received nivolumab 3 mg/kg intravenously.

From germline, CDR1 is MDHEN and CDR2 SYDVKM. This CDR3 spans 16 amino acids. V lost 6 bases to trimming and J lost 4 bases; unmatched junction nucleotides: 10. This clone was picked up a small number of times. No antigen is known for it. Relapses following autologous stem cell transplantation were seen in all patients, with brentuximab vedotin exposure varying. The best responses consisted of complete response, partial response or progressive disease. The protocol was immunoSEQ multiplex PCR, while the TCRdb copy is restricted to in-frame clones and leaves out a portion. The table has about 17,000 clones, around 80% seen once; the top ten hold about 4.5%. Findings and limits, study-wide: By C4D1 there was a significant rise in CD4+ TCR diversity but not in CD8+ TCR diversity. The drivers behind the repertoire differences, possibly disease activity or prior therapy, remain undefined.

The sequence was obtained from a human donor with classical Hodgkin lymphoma. The sequenced sample was peripheral blood mononuclear cells (PBMCs), obtained at baseline. The chain is built from TRBV28 and TRBJ2-1; the match to TRBD1 covers 9 bases. Written as DNA, the CDR3 is TGTGCCAGCAGCCCCAGTGAGGGACAGGGATACAATGAGCAGTTCTTC. As protein: CASSPSEGQGYNEQFF.